This T cell receptor (beta chain) appears in the sequencing data of a study of blood T cells in healthy people across ages. Together with a sample-barcoded 5' primer, a J-beta primer mix was included in a second PCR lasting about 7 to 12 cycles. In TCRdb, the 5' RACE reads were re-called with MiXCR into one record per CDR3 protein. In the table there are 750,000 or so distinct CDR3 sequences, 20% to 25% of which are singletons. Study-wide findings and caveats: Naive CD4+ cells and diversity were both higher in long-lived donors than in aged donors.

There are a few counts of this clonotype. The antigen is unknown. V was trimmed by 6 bases and J by 4 bases, leaving 17 bases between them. This CDR3 is built from 15 residues. Germline CDR1 LGHDT, CDR2 YNNKEL (reference sequence). In addition, the sample was reused for a study of T cells of mothers and their children.

V gene TRBV3-1 combines with J gene TRBJ2-3, with D possibly being TRBD1 (6 bases). This TCR came from a boy younger than 18 in good health. The sample consisted of blood. The CDR3 DNA reads as TGTGCCAGCAGTGAAGGTTGGGACATATCAGATACGCAGTATTTT. It specifies CASSEGWDISDTQYF.